This T cell receptor beta chain came from a study of blood T cell repertoires in COVID-19. Study-level background: Spain, Italy and the United States supplied samples that represented acute and convalescent COVID-19. T cells, B-cell-depleted T cells, or PBMCs provided the cDNA or gDNA that served as material.

CDR3 length equals 15 residues. Germline CDR1 and CDR2: SGHTS and YDEGEE. With 0 bases removed from V and 0 bases from J, the gap between germline ends came to 7 bases. Some clones are missing from TCRdb's copy, which holds only in-frame ones; the method was immunoSEQ multiplex PCR. The sample holds 250,000 or so clones, 70% to 90% seen once. This clonotype originated in a woman aged 40 to 55 who had recovered from COVID-19. The genes are TRBV5-8 and TRBJ1-5; D ambiguous. The specimen was peripheral blood. The CDR3 reads CASSLAGDSNQPQHF. CDR3 nucleotide sequence: TGTGCCAGCAGCTTGGCCGGAGATAGCAATCAGCCCCAGCATTTT.